This TCR beta chain is drawn from a study of T cell responses to AZD1222 COVID-19 vaccine. Data came from immunoSEQ multiplex PCR; TCRdb stores just in-frame clones and leaves some out. Of 150,000 to 200,000 clones listed, just over 90% were seen once; the top ten hold 3.5% to 4.5%. The sample here was peripheral blood, taken on day 0 of AZD1222 vaccination. This sequence was found in an adult in good health.

For the CDR3, the DNA is TGTGCCAGCAGGTGGGGGGCGAGCGATAATTCACCCCTCCACTTT. It encodes CASRWGASDNSPLHF. This chain joins TRBV28 and TRBJ1-6; a possible D gene is TRBD1 (6 bases). The CDR3 consists of 15 residues. Germline values: CDR1 MDHEN, CDR2 SYDVKM. The V end lost 6 bases, the J end lost 5 bases, and 14 bases lay between the germline ends.